Listed below are T cell receptor beta chains from one sample, sequenced in a study of shared clonotypes between healthy human individuals. Sequenced by immunoSEQ multiplex PCR; TCRdb stores in-frame clones only, minus some. The sample holds millions of clones, around nine tenths seen once. The sequenced sample was naive CD4+ T cells sorted from blood. These receptors were collected from a man aged 18-30 years in good health. Both conserved end residues are part of each CDR3. D genes are given only for firm matches. For some rows the clone size is stated as once, few or many, or as a class when expanded; others skip it.

V gene	J gene	clone size	D gene	CDR3 length	CDR3 DNA	CDR3 protein
TRBV30	TRBJ1-3	NA	TRBD1	14	TGTGCCTGGATCAGGGGACAGGTGGGAAGCACCATATATTTT	CAWIRGQVGSTIYF
TRBV10-3	TRBJ1-6	NA	TRBD1	16	TGTGCCATCAGTGAGCTTGGGACAGGGTTGATGTCACCCCTCCACTTT	CAISELGTGLMSPLHF
TRBV19	TRBJ2-2	NA	TRBD2	18	TGTGCCAGTAGTATACTAGGGACTAGCGGTAAGAACACCGGGGAGCTGTTTTTT	CASSILGTSGKNTGELFF
TRBV15	TRBJ2-1	NA	NA	13	TGTGCCACCAGCGGCGGGACCTACAATGAGCAGTTCTTC	CATSGGTYNEQFF
TRBV19	TRBJ2-7	NA	NA	13	TGTGCCAGTACCTCCCTCAATTCCTACGAGCAGTACTTC	CASTSLNSYEQYF
TRBV10-3	TRBJ1-1	NA	NA	12	TGTGCCATCAGTGGGTTCGGGGCAGAAGCTTTCTTT	CAISGFGAEAFF
TRBV28	TRBJ1-1	few	NA	12	TGTGCCAGCAGTTTATTGGACACTGAAGCTTTCTTT	CASSLLDTEAFF
TRBV9	TRBJ1-3	NA	NA	16	TGTGCCAGCAGCGTAGATTCTGCCCGATCCGGAAACACCATATATTTT	CASSVDSARSGNTIYF
TRBV6-4	TRBJ2-1	NA	TRBD2	17	TGTGCCAGCAGTGACTCCTTAGCGGGGGGGCACCACCATGAGCAGTTCTTC	CASSDSLAGGHHHEQFF
TRBV29-1	TRBJ2-3	NA	TRBD2	17	TGCAGCGTTATAAAGGGGACTAGCGGGGGGGCGGCAGATACGCAGTATTTT	CSVIKGTSGGAADTQYF
TRBV14	TRBJ2-5	NA	TRBD1	15	TGTGCCAGCAGCTCAGGACGGGACAGTCGAGAGACCCAGTACTTC	CASSSGRDSRETQYF
TRBV7-8	TRBJ1-6	NA	NA	14	TGTGCCAGCAGCCGACCGGGGGGCAATTCACCCCTCCACTTT	CASSRPGGNSPLHF
TRBV6-4	TRBJ1-2	NA	NA	15	TGTGCCAGCAGTGACACCGGGACATCGCCCCATGGCTACACCTTC	CASSDTGTSPHGYTF
TRBV4-1	TRBJ1-3	NA	NA	18	TGCGCCAGCAGCCAAGATTCCCCGGGACTGACCTCTGGAAACACCATATATTTT	CASSQDSPGLTSGNTIYF
TRBV5-3	TRBJ2-3	NA	TRBD2	15	TGTGCCAGAAGCTTACCGGGACTATACACAGATACGCAGTATTTT	CARSLPGLYTDTQYF
TRBV15	TRBJ2-2	NA	NA	13	TGTGCCACCAGCAGAACAACACCCGGGGAGCTGTTTTTT	CATSRTTPGELFF
TRBV11-2	TRBJ2-2	NA	TRBD1	15	TGTGCCAGCAGCCGGACAGGGATGAACACCGGGGAGCTGTTTTTT	CASSRTGMNTGELFF
TRBV18	TRBJ2-1	NA	TRBD2	16	TGTGCCAGCTCAAAAGCGGGAGGGGGCTCCTACAATGAGCAGTTCTTC	CASSKAGGGSYNEQFF
TRBV12-5	TRBJ1-3	NA	NA	15	TGTGCTAGTGGTTCCGCAGGGATTACTGGAAACACCATATATTTT	CASGSAGITGNTIYF
TRBV5-1	TRBJ1-1	NA	TRBD1	15	TGCGCCAGCAGCGGCGGGGACAGGCGGGGCACTGAAGCTTTCTTT	CASSGGDRRGTEAFF
TRBV6-6	TRBJ2-5	NA	NA	15	TGTGCCAGCAGTTATAGCAGGGCGGGACAAGAGACCCAGTACTTC	CASSYSRAGQETQYF
TRBV5-1	TRBJ1-3	NA	NA	17	TGCGCCAGCAGCCCCGGGTGGAGCCTGGGCACTGGAAACACCATATATTTT	CASSPGWSLGTGNTIYF
TRBV7-2	TRBJ2-5	NA	NA	16	TGTGCCAGCAGCTTGAGTGGTTGGGGGGCCGGTGAGACCCAGTACTTC	CASSLSGWGAGETQYF
TRBV5-4	TRBJ2-1	NA	TRBD2	13	TGTGCCAGCAGCGGCGATTCAGCGGGAGCATGGTTCTTC	CASSGDSAGAWFF
TRBV6-6	TRBJ2-7	NA	TRBD2	15	TGTGCCAGCAGTCAACCGGGACTAGCGATGGGGGAGCAGTACTTC	CASSQPGLAMGEQYF
TRBV6-6	TRBJ1-6	NA	NA	14	TGTGCCAGCAGTTATACGGCCCTAACTTCACCCCTCCACTTT	CASSYTALTSPLHF
TRBV11-3	TRBJ2-1	once	NA	15	TGTGCCAGCAGCTTACGTGGGGCCTCCTACAATGAGCAGTTCTTC	CASSLRGASYNEQFF
TRBV30	TRBJ2-7	NA	TRBD2	13	TGTGCCTGTCGGACTAGAGCACTTAACGAGCAGTACTTC	CACRTRALNEQYF
TRBV27	TRBJ1-6	NA	TRBD1	15	TGTGCCAGCAGTCCTACGACAGGGGAGAGTTCACCCCTCCACTTT	CASSPTTGESSPLHF
TRBV2	TRBJ1-6	few	NA	14	TGTGCCAGCAGCGAGGGACCCCTGAATTCACCCCTCCACTTT	CASSEGPLNSPLHF
TRBV7-2	TRBJ2-7	few	NA	12	TGTGCCAGCAGCTTAGGTTCCAGAGAGCAGTACTTC	CASSLGSREQYF
TRBV2	TRBJ1-6	NA	NA	14	TGTGCCAGCAGTGCGCAGACCATTAATTCACCCCTCCACTTT	CASSAQTINSPLHF
TRBV6-1	TRBJ1-2	NA	TRBD1	17	TGTGCCAGCAGTGAAGCGATTGGACAGGTGGCTGGTAATGGCTACACCTTC	CASSEAIGQVAGNGYTF
TRBV4-1	TRBJ1-1	NA	NA	15	TGCGCCAGCAGCCAAGATGAGGGGGGGGACACTGAAGCTTTCTTT	CASSQDEGGDTEAFF
TRBV21-1	TRBJ1-2	NA	NA	16	TGTGCCAGCAGCTCCTACCCCGGGACAGGGGACTATGGCTACACCTTC	CASSSYPGTGDYGYTF
TRBV2	TRBJ1-5	few	NA	15	TGTGCCAGCAGCGTTAGGGACTCTGGGAATCAGCCCCAGCATTTT	CASSVRDSGNQPQHF
TRBV7-9	TRBJ2-1	NA	TRBD2	14	TGTGCCAGCAACAAGCGGGAGGCCGGGAATGAGCAGTTCTTC	CASNKREAGNEQFF
TRBV5-1	TRBJ2-1	NA	NA	15	TGCGCCAGCAGCATTTCCACGAGCTCCTACAATGAGCAGTTCTTC	CASSISTSSYNEQFF
TRBV28	TRBJ1-1	NA	NA	14	TGTGCCAGCAGTACCCCCGGAGGTGGCACTGAAGCTTTCTTT	CASSTPGGGTEAFF
TRBV2	TRBJ2-7	NA	NA	15	TGTGCCAGCAGTGTAGAACAGGGAAGTATCTACGAGCAGTACTTC	CASSVEQGSIYEQYF
TRBV5-6	TRBJ1-1	NA	NA	14	TGTGCCAGCAGCTTAGCTTGGAGTACCCAGGGTCCTTTCTTT	CASSLAWSTQGPFF
TRBV2	TRBJ2-1	NA	NA	12	TGTGCCAGCAGTGAATCAGGGCTGGAGGGGTTCTTC	CASSESGLEGFF
TRBV7-8	TRBJ2-1	NA	TRBD1	16	TGTGCCAGCAGCCTAGGGACAGGGGTTTCCTACAATGAGCAGTTCTTC	CASSLGTGVSYNEQFF
TRBV5-1	TRBJ2-7	NA	NA	13	TGCGCCAGCCGCCGACAGGACTCCTACGAGCAGTACTTC	CASRRQDSYEQYF
TRBV5-1	TRBJ1-6	NA	NA	14	TGCGCCAGCAGCTTCGGCTCAAGGGACTCACCCCTCCACTTT	CASSFGSRDSPLHF
TRBV7-2	TRBJ2-6	NA	TRBD1	15	TGTGCCAGCAGCCGACAGGGGACTGGGGCCAACGTCCTGACTTTC	CASSRQGTGANVLTF
TRBV25-1	TRBJ1-2	NA	TRBD1	14	TGTGCCAGCAGTGGTACAGGGGGTAACTATGGCTACACCTTC	CASSGTGGNYGYTF
TRBV6-1	TRBJ2-7	NA	TRBD1	14	TGTGCCAGCAGCGAAGGGACAGGGAGGTACGAGCAGTACTTC	CASSEGTGRYEQYF
TRBV18	TRBJ2-5	NA	TRBD1	14	TGTGCCAGCTCTCCTACAGGGGGCGCGGAGACCCAGTACTTC	CASSPTGGAETQYF
TRBV27	TRBJ1-1	NA	NA	13	TGTGCCAGCAGTTTACAGGGCGGCGCTGAAGCTTTCTTT	CASSLQGGAEAFF
TRBV28	TRBJ1-1	NA	NA	12	TGTGCCAGCATCATAGGGAACACTGAAGCTTTCTTT	CASIIGNTEAFF
TRBV7-2	TRBJ2-1	NA	NA	15	TGTGCCAGCAGCTCGGCGGGACAGCACTACAATGAGCAGTTCTTC	CASSSAGQHYNEQFF
TRBV18	TRBJ2-5	NA	TRBD1	16	TGTGCCAGCTCACCCCGGGACAGGGCGAGAAGAGAGACCCAGTACTTC	CASSPRDRARRETQYF
TRBV6-1	TRBJ2-3	NA	NA	16	TGTGCCAGCAGTGACCCCGTTCGGGACGGGACAGATACGCAGTATTTT	CASSDPVRDGTDTQYF
TRBV7-8	TRBJ2-7	once	TRBD1	14	TGTGCCAGCATCAGGGACAGGGGGCTATACGAGCAGTACTTC	CASIRDRGLYEQYF
TRBV6-6	TRBJ1-5	NA	NA	16	TGTGCCAGCAGTTACCTCCACGGTTATAGCAATCAGCCCCAGCATTTT	CASSYLHGYSNQPQHF
TRBV10-3	TRBJ2-1	few	NA	12	TGTGCCATCAGTGAGTCTAGCAATGAGCAGTTCTTC	CAISESSNEQFF
TRBV6-6	TRBJ2-7	NA	NA	13	TGTGCCAGCAGTTCTGAGGGAGCCCACGAGCAGTACTTC	CASSSEGAHEQYF
TRBV2	TRBJ2-2	once	TRBD2	16	TGTGCCAGCAGTCAGCTAGCGGGGGGGAACACCGGGGAGCTGTTTTTT	CASSQLAGGNTGELFF